This entry describes one T cell receptor beta chain. The source of the sample is a study of blood T cell repertoires in COVID-19. The study assigned cohorts using participant-reported clinical history. This CDR3 region has 15 residues. Germline assignment: CDR1 MGHRA and CDR2 YSYEKL. With V trimmed by 0 bases and J by 6 bases, 4 bases remained unmatched. Original analysis: For nucleated cells, counts were estimated from reference gene primer amplification. Using immunoSEQ multiplex PCR, the repertoire was profiled, and TCRdb retains in-frame clones only, with some absent. V and J calls and clone size are those listed in that table; D and trimming were worked out from the DNA. Of around 250,000 clones in the sample, approximately 86% were seen once.

The sequencing input was PBMCs or T cells enriched from blood (not recorded which). The chain employs TRBV4-1 and TRBJ1-5; 8 positions match TRBD1. This clonotype was sampled from a woman between 50 and 59 years old who had recovered from COVID-19. Here the CDR3 reads CASSQEGQGSQPQHF. The CDR3, as DNA: TGCGCCAGCAGCCAAGAAGGACAGGGTTCTCAGCCCCAGCATTTT.